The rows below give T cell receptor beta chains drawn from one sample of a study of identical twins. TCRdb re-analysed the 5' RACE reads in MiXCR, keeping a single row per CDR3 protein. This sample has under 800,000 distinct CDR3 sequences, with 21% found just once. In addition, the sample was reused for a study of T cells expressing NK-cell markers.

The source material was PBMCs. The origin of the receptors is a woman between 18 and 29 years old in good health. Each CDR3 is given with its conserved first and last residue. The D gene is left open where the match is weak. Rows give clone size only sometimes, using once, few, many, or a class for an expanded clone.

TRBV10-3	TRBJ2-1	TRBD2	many	TGTGCCATCAAGCGGGAGGGATACAATGAGCAGTTCTTC	CAIKREGYNEQFF
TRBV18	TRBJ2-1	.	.	TGTGCCAGCTCACGAGGCAGGGTAAATGAGCAGTTCTTC	CASSRGRVNEQFF
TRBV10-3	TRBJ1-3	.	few	TGTGCCACCTTTAGGGAGGCGGACACCATATATTTT	CATFREADTIYF
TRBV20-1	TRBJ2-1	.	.	TGCAGTGCTAGGCTAGCCGTCAATGAGCAGTTCTTC	CSARLAVNEQFF
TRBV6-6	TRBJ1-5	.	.	TGTGCCAGCAGTCGGCCCAGCAATCAGCCCCAGCATTTT	CASSRPSNQPQHF
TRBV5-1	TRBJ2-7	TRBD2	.	TGCGCCAGCAGCCCAAACATAGCGGGGGGAACCTACGAGCAGTACTTC	CASSPNIAGGTYEQYF
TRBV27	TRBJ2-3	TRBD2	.	TGTGCCAGCAGTTCGGGACTAGCCCTCACAGATACGCAGTATTTT	CASSSGLALTDTQYF
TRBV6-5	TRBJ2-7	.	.	TGTGCCAGCAGTTACTCTGGGGATGGCGAGCAGTACTTC	CASSYSGDGEQYF
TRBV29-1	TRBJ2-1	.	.	TGCAGCGGTGTACAGCGAAACTTGTTCAATGAGCAGTTCTTC	CSGVQRNLFNEQFF
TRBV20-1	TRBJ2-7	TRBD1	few	TGCAGTGCTAGAGATCGCAGGGGGTTCTACGAGCAGTACTTC	CSARDRRGFYEQYF
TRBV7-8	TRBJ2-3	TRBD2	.	TGTGCCAGCAGCCCAGGATTAGCGGGGGGGGCAGATACGCAGTATTTT	CASSPGLAGGADTQYF
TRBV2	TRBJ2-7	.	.	TGTGCCAGCAGTGGCCTGGGCTCCCGTTTC	CASSGLGSRF
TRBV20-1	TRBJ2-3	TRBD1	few	TGCAGTGCTACGGACAGGGATGGCACAGATACGCAGTATTTT	CSATDRDGTDTQYF
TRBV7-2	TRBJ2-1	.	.	TGTGCCAGCAGTCAAACAGGGCGGGGGGAGCAGTTCTTC	CASSQTGRGEQFF
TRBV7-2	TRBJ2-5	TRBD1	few	TGTGCCAGCAGTTTGGACAGGGTTGGCCAAGAGACCCAGTACTTC	CASSLDRVGQETQYF
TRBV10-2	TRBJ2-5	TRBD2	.	TGCGCCAGCAGAGGATTAGCGGGAGGGCCCGGTGAGACCCAGTACTTC	CASRGLAGGPGETQYF
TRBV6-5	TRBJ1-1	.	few	TGTGCCAGCAGTTACGTCAGGACTACCATGAACACTGAAGCTTTCTTT	CASSYVRTTMNTEAFF